Below are 17 T cell receptor beta chains sequenced from a single sample in a study of response to subunit inactivated influenza vaccine. TCRdb itself ran the RT-PCR reads through MiXCR, one entry per CDR3 protein. The sample has about 650,000 distinct CDR3 sequences; 12% to 15% are singletons. This material consisted of PBMCs from blood, taken about 14 days before vaccination. These TCRs come from a man over 45 who received an inactivated influenza vaccine.

This clonotype was seen ten or more times. J is TRBJ2-5 and V is TRBV10-2; TRBD1 matches at 8 bases. The V gene's germline CDR1 is WSHSY and CDR2 SAAADI. The CDR3 is 13 residues long. Trimming cost V 6 bases and J 2 bases; bases outside gene matches: 2. This CDR3 is CASRDRVQETQYF. CDR3 in DNA: TGCGCCAGCAGGGACAGGGTTCAAGAGACCCAGTACTTC.

This chain joins TRBV19 and TRBJ2-1; tentative D call: TRBD2 (6 bases). The V and J ends lost 4 bases and 9 bases respectively, with 22 bases between them. Germline V gene lookup returns CDR1 LNHDA and CDR2 SQIVND (reference sequence). The CDR3 runs 16 residues. CDR3 bases: TGTGCCAGTAGTAGGCCCCGGGACTCTTCCCGGGGTGAGCAGTTCTTC. Translated: CASSRPRDSSRGEQFF.

This clonotype was seen a few times. This sequence joins TRBV20-1 and TRBJ2-3; 7 nucleotides line up with TRBD2. The ends lost 3 bases at V and 6 bases at J; junction bases unmatched: 6. The germline V gene encodes CDR1 DFQATT and CDR2 SNEGSKA (reference sequence). This CDR3 spans 13 amino acids. Written as DNA, the CDR3 is TGCAGTGCTAGCAGCGGGGAAGGGGATACGCAGTATTTT. Residues: CSASSGEGDTQYF.

The chain employs TRBV11-2 and TRBJ2-7; D not certain. CDR3 length: 13 residues. Germline-derived CDR1 and CDR2 are SGHAT and FQNNGV. Between the trimmed V and J ends, which lost 11 bases and 2 bases, there was a span of 16 bases. CDR3 sequence (DNA): TGTGCCTGCCGAGCAGCGTCCACCTACGAGCAGTACTTC. Translation gives CACRAASTYEQYF.

The V gene is TRBV12-3 or TRBV12-4, the J gene TRBJ2-7; TRBD2 agrees at 7 bases. V gave up 7 bases and J gave up 3 bases; unmatched junction bases: 3. The CDR3 length is 12 residues. In DNA form, the CDR3 reads TGTGCCAGCACCTGGGGGGGCTACGAGCAGTACTTC. It yields the protein CASTWGGYEQYF.

The V call is TRBV29-1, the J call TRBJ2-1; 15 nucleotides line up with TRBD2. The junction had 9 bases not matched to a gene; V was cut back by 6 bases and J by 9 bases. The CDR3 covers 15 residues. CDR1 and CDR2 from the germline V gene are SQVTM and ANQGSEA. The CDR3 sequence is CSVSWTSGGAGEQFF. CDR3 nucleotides: TGCAGCGTATCCTGGACTAGCGGGGGGGCAGGTGAGCAGTTCTTC.

This clonotype was picked up many times. The chain's CDR3 is CSVWTSNSRNTEAFF. As DNA, the CDR3 is TGCAGCGTATGGACTTCCAATTCCAGGAACACTGAAGCTTTCTTT. This chain connects TRBV29-1 to TRBJ1-1; D is undetermined. This CDR3 is built from 15 residues. V lost 6 bases and J lost 1, with 18 bases in between. CDR1 SQVTM and CDR2 ANQGSEA come from the germline V gene.

This clonotype was recorded a few times. The rearrangement uses TRBV28 and TRBJ1-5, with D unresolved. Germline lookup yields CDR1 MDHEN and CDR2 SYDVKM. The V end was cut by 3 bases, the J end by 5 bases, with 20 bases between. There are 17 residues in the CDR3. CDR3 loop: CASSFFVAGGKDQPQHF. CDR3 DNA: TGTGCCAGCAGTTTTTTCGTCGCGGGAGGGAAAGATCAGCCCCAGCATTTT.

This clonotype was counted between two and nine times. This chain joins TRBV28 and TRBJ2-5; D perhaps matches TRBD1 (6 bases). V was trimmed by 7 bases and J by 4 bases, leaving 13 bases between them. Germline assignment: CDR1 MDHEN and CDR2 SYDVKM. This CDR3 has 13 residues. The CDR3 coding sequence is TGTGCCAGCACCCTACGAGGGGGAGAGACCCAGTACTTC. It is translated as CASTLRGGETQYF.

This clonotype was seen a handful of times. The chain employs TRBV7-2 and TRBJ2-3; 9 bases line up with TRBD1. The trim removed 4 bases at V and 3 bases at J, leaving 8 bases unmatched. CDR3 size: 16 residues. Germline CDR1 is SGHTA and CDR2 is FQGNSA. CDR3 residues: CASSSGQGGRTDTQYF. CDR3 coding DNA: TGTGCCAGCAGCTCGGGACAGGGTGGGAGAACAGATACGCAGTATTTT.

This clonotype was observed a few times. The chain uses TRBV10-3 and TRBJ2-1; D not certain. Germline V gene lookup returns CDR1 ENHRY and CDR2 SYGVKD. V was trimmed by 2 bases and J by 14 bases, leaving 13 bases between them. This CDR3 is built from 12 residues. The CDR3 protein is CAISEPQLPEFF. The DNA for the CDR3 is TGTGCCATCAGTGAGCCACAGCTACCTGAGTTCTTC.

V usage is TRBV5-1 and J usage is TRBJ2-5; TRBD2 aligns across 11 bases. CDR1 and CDR2 (germline): SGHRS, YFSETQ. Germline trimming cut 4 bases from V and 2 bases from J; bases unmatched to any gene: 7. The CDR3 is 16 residues long. The CDR3 coding sequence is TGCGCCAGCAGCGTTGGAAGACTAGCGGGACAAGAGACCCAGTACTTC. Translating it yields CASSVGRLAGQETQYF.

This clonotype occurred a few times. V is TRBV24-1 and J is TRBJ2-1, with no clear D. V shed 4 bases and J shed 12 bases, with 21 bases lying between them. CDR3 length: 15 residues. In germline, CDR1 is KGHDR, CDR2 SFDVKD. CDR3 DNA sequence: TGTGCCACCAGTGACGAAGACTCCCTCACCCGCGGGCAGTTCTTC. Encoded protein: CATSDEDSLTRGQFF.

This clonotype appeared many times. This chain links TRBV24-1 with TRBJ2-5; D perhaps matches TRBD2 (5 bases). The germline V gene has CDR1 KGHDR and CDR2 SFDVKD. The CDR3 covers 15 residues. The V end lost 0 bases, the J end lost 5 bases, and 12 bases lay between the germline ends. The chain's CDR3 is CATSDLRRGRETQYF. For the CDR3, the DNA is TGTGCCACCAGTGATTTGCGCCGGGGTAGGGAGACCCAGTACTTC.

This clonotype has more than one count but fewer than ten. The gene calls are TRBV5-1 and TRBJ1-2; perhaps TRBD1 as D (6 bases). This CDR3 has 13 amino acids. The V gene's germline CDR1 is SGHRS and CDR2 YFSETQ. V lost 7 bases and J 4 bases, leaving 14 bases between the germline ends. The CDR3 region is CASAKTGIYGYTF. As DNA, the CDR3 is TGCGCCAGCGCGAAAACAGGGATCTATGGCTACACCTTC.

This clonotype turned up a few times. The J gene is TRBJ2-7, the V gene TRBV10-3, with TRBD1 matching 8 bases. This CDR3 comprises 15 residues. V shed 2 bases, J shed 4 bases, and the junction held 7 bases outside the gene matches. CDR1 ENHRY and CDR2 SYGVKD come from the germline V gene. The CDR3 sequence is CAISEPDRAPYEQYF. In DNA form, the CDR3 reads TGTGCCATCAGTGAGCCGGACAGGGCCCCTTACGAGCAGTACTTC.

The chain links TRBV29-1 to TRBJ1-2; D is unclear. V lost 1 base and J 6 bases, leaving 6 bases between the germline ends. Germline-derived CDR1 and CDR2 are SQVTM and ANQGSEA. This CDR3 region has 11 residues. Here the CDR3 reads CSVEAGNGYTF. For the CDR3, the DNA is TGCAGCGTTGAAGCGGGAAATGGCTACACCTTC.